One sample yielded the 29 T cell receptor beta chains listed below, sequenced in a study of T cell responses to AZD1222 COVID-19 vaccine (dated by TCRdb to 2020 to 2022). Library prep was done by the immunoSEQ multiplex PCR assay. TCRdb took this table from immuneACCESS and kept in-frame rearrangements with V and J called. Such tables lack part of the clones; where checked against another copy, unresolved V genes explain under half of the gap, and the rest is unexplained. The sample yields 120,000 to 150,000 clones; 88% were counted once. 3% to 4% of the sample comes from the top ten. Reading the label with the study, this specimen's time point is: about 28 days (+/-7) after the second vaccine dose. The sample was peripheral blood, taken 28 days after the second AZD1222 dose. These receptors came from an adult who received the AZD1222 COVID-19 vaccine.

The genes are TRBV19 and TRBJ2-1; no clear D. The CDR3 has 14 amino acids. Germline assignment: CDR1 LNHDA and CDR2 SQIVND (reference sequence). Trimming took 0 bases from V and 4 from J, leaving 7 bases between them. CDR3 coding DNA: TGTGCCAGTAGTATAGAGGCGGTTTACAATGAGCAGTTCTTC. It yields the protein CASSIEAVYNEQFF.

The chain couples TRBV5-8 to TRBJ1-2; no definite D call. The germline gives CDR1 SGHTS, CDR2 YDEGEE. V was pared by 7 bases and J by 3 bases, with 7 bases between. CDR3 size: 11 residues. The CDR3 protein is CASHPDYGYTF. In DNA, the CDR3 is TGTGCCAGCCATCCCGACTATGGCTACACCTTC.

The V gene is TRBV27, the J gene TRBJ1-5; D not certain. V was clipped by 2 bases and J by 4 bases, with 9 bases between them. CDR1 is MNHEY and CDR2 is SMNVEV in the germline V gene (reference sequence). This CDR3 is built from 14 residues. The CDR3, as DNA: TGTGCCAGCAGTTTAGAGCGGTTTAATCAGCCCCAGCATTTT. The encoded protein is CASSLERFNQPQHF.

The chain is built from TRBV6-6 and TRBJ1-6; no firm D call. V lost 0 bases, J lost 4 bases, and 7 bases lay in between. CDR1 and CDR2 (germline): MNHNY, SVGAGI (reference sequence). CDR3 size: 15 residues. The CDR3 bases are TGTGCCAGCAGTTACTCGCAGAATTATAATTCACCCCTCCACTTT. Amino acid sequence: CASSYSQNYNSPLHF.

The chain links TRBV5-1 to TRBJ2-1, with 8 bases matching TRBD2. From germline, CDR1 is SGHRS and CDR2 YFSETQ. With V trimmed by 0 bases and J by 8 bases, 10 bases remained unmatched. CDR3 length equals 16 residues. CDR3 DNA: TGCGCCAGCAGCTTGGAGGGAAAGGGTAGCGGGGATGAGCAGTTCTTC. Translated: CASSLEGKGSGDEQFF.

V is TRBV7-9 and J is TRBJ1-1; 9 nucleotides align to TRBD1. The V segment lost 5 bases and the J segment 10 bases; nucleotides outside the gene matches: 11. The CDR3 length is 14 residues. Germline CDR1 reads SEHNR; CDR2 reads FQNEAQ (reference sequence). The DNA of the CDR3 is TGTGCCAGCAGCCGGGGACAGGGCGAAGAGGGAGCTTTCTTT. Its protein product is CASSRGQGEEGAFF.

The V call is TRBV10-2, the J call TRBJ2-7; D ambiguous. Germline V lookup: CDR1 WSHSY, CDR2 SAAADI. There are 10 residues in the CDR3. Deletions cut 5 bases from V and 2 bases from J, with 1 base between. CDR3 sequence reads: CASSTYEQYF. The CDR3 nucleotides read TGCGCCAGCAGTACCTACGAGCAGTACTTC.

The CDR3 sequence: CASSLALGMNTEAFF. CDR3 in DNA: TGCGCCAGCAGCTTGGCCTTGGGCATGAACACTGAAGCTTTCTTT. This chain joins TRBV5-1 and TRBJ1-1; D unresolved. This CDR3 has 15 residues. Germline values: CDR1 SGHRS, CDR2 YFSETQ. Trimming cost V 0 bases and J 0 bases, with 9 bases left between them.

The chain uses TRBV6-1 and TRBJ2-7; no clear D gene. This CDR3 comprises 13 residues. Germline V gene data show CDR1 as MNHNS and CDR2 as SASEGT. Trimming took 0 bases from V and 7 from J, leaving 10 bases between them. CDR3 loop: CASSEALLGEQYF. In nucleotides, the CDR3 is TGTGCCAGCAGTGAAGCGCTTCTGGGGGAGCAGTACTTC.

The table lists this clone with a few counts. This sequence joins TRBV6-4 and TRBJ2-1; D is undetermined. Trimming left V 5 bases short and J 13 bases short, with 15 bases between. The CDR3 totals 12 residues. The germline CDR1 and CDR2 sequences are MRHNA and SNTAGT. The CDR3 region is CASSHVNGPQFF. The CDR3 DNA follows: TGTGCCAGCAGTCATGTTAATGGCCCACAGTTCTTC.

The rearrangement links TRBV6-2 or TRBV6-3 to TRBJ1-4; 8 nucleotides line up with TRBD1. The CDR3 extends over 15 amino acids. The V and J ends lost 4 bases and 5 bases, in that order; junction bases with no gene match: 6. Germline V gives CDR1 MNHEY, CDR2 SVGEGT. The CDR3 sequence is CASSSPGGGNEKLFF. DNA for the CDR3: TGTGCCAGCAGTTCTCCAGGGGGCGGGAATGAAAAACTGTTTTTT.

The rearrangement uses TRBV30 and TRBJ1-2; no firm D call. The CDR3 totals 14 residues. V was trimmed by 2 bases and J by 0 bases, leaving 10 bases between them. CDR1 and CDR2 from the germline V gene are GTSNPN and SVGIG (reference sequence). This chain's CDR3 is CAWSSGKANYGYTF. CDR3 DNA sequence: TGTGCCTGGAGTTCAGGAAAAGCTAACTATGGCTACACCTTC.

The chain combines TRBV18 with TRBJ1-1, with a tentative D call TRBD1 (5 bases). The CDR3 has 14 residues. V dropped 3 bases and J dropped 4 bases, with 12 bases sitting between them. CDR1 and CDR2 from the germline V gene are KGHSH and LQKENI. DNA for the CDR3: TGTGCCAGCTCACCTTTGAGGGGTAGCACTGAAGCTTTCTTT. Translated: CASSPLRGSTEAFF.

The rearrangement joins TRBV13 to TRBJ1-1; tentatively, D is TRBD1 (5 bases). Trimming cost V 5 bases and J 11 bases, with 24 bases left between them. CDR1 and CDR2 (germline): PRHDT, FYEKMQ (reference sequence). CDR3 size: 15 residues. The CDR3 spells CASSLHLGVTRTAFF. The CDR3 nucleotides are TGTGCCAGCAGCCTCCACCTGGGGGTAACGCGGACGGCTTTCTTT.

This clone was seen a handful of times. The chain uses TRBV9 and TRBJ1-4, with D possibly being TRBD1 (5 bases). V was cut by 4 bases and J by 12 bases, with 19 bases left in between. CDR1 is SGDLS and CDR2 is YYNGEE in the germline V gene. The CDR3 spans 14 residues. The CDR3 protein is CASSPLSVGGELFF. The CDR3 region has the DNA TGTGCCAGCAGCCCCCTGTCCGTTGGGGGGGAACTGTTTTTT.

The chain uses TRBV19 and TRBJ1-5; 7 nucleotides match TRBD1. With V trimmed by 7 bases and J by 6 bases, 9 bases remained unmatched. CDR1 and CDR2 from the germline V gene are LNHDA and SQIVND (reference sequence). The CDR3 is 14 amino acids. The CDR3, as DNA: TGTGCCAGTAACAGAGACAGGGACCCTCAGCCCCAGCATTTT. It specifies CASNRDRDPQPQHF.

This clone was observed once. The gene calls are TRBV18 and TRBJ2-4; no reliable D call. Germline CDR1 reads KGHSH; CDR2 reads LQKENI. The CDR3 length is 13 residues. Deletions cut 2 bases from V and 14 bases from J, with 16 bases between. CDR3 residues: CASSPGTADVKYF. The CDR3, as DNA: TGTGCCAGCTCACCAGGAACAGCTGATGTAAAGTACTTC.

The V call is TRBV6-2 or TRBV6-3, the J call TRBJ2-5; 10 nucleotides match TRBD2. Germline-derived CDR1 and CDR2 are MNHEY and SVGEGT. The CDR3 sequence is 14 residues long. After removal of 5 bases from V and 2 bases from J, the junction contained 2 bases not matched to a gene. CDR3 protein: CASSLAGEQETQYF. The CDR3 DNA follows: TGTGCCAGCAGTCTAGCGGGAGAGCAAGAGACCCAGTACTTC.

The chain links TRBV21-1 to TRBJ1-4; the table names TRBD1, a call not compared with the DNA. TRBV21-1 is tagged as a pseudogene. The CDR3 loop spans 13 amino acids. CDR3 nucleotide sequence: TGTGCCAGCAGCAAAGCACAGGGTCGTAAACTGTTTTTT. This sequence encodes CASSKAQGRKLFF.

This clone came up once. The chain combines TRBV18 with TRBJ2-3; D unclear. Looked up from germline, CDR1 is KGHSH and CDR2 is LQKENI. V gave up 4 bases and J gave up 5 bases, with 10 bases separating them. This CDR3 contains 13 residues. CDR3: CASSLTSGDTQYF. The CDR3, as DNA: TGTGCCAGCTCACTCACCTCAGGAGATACGCAGTATTTT.

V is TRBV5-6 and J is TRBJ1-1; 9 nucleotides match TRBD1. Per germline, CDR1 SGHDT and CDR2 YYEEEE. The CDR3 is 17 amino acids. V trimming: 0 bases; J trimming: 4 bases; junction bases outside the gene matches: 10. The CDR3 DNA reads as TGTGCCAGCAGCTTGGCCCTACAGGGGGCGCGGGGCACTGAAGCTTTCTTT. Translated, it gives CASSLALQGARGTEAFF.

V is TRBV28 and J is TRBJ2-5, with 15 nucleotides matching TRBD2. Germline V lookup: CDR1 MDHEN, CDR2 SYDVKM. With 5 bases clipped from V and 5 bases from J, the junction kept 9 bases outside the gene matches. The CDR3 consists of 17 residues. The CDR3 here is CASSTWTSGREGETQYF. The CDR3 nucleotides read TGTGCCAGCAGTACCTGGACTAGCGGGAGGGAGGGGGAGACCCAGTACTTC.

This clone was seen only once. The chain's CDR3 is CASTSSQRRYYGYTF. In DNA form, the CDR3 reads TGTGCCAGCACAAGCTCACAGCGCCGCTACTATGGCTACACCTTC. The chain couples TRBV6-5 to TRBJ1-2; D is uncertain. This CDR3 is 15 amino acids long. Deletions cut 7 bases from V and 3 bases from J, with 18 bases between. Germline CDR1 and CDR2: MNHEY and SVGAGI.

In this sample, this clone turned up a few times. The CDR3 coding sequence is TGTGCCAGCAGCCGGGACAGGTGGGGGGATAACACTGAAGCTTTCTTT. Translated: CASSRDRWGDNTEAFF. V is TRBV28 and J is TRBJ1-1, with 8 nucleotides matching TRBD1. Trimming removed 6 bases from V and 2 bases from J; junction bases left unmatched: 11. Germline CDR1 and CDR2: MDHEN and SYDVKM. CDR3 length: 16 amino acids.

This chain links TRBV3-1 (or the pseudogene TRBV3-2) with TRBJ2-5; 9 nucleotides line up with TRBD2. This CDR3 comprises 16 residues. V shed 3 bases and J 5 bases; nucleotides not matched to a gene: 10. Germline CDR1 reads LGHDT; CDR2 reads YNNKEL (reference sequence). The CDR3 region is CASSQREGFRRETQYF. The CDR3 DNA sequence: TGTGCCAGCAGCCAGCGGGAGGGCTTTAGGCGTGAGACCCAGTACTTC.

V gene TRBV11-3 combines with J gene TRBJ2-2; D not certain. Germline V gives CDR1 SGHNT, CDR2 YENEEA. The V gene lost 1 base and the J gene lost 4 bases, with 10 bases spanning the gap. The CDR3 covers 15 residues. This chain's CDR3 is CASSLVSSTTGELFF. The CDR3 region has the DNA TGTGCCAGCAGCTTAGTGTCATCGACCACCGGGGAGCTGTTTTTT.

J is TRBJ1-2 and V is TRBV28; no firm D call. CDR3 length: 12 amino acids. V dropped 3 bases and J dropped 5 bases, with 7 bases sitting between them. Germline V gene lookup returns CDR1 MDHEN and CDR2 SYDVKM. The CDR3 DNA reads TGTGCCAGCAGTTTTAAGGTATATGGCTACACCTTC. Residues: CASSFKVYGYTF.

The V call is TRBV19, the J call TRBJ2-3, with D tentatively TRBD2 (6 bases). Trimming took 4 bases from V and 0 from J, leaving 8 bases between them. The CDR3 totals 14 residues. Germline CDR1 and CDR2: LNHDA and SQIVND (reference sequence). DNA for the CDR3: TGTGCCAGTAGTACCCGGGGGAGCACAGATACGCAGTATTTT. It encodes CASSTRGSTDTQYF.

The CDR3 reads CASSERRTGRYYGYTF. The CDR3 DNA sequence: TGTGCCAGCAGTGAAAGGAGGACGGGACGGTACTATGGCTACACCTTC. This chain uses TRBV6-1 with TRBJ1-2; TRBD1 is a possible D gene (5 bases). V was clipped by 2 bases and J by 3 bases, with 16 bases between them. The germline CDR1 and CDR2 sequences are MNHNS and SASEGT. The CDR3 is made up of 16 amino acids.